This T cell receptor beta chain was identified in a study of cytomegalovirus exposure and HLA in healthy donors. Repertoires were generated with immunoSEQ multiplex PCR, while TCRdb's copy carries only in-frame clones and drops some. The sample lists 220,000 or so clones, around 90% occurring once. V trimming: 0 bases; J trimming: 9 bases; junction bases outside the gene matches: 1. Germline V gene sequence: CDR1 SGDLS, CDR2 YYNGEE. This CDR3 comprises 13 residues. The source is a woman under 30 in good health and CMV-seronegative. The V gene is TRBV9, the J gene TRBJ2-1, with TRBD2 matching over 9 bases. Sequenced sample: PBMCs. Written as DNA, the CDR3 is TGTGCCAGCAGCGTAGGACTAGCGGTTGAGCAGTTCTTC. Amino acid sequence: CASSVGLAVEQFF. The variable domain in full, with the rest retrieved from reference TRBV9 and TRBJ2-1, is DSGVTQTPKHLITATGQRVTLRCSPRSGDLSVYWYQQSLDQGLQFLIQYYNGEERAKGNILERFSAQQFPDLHSELNLSSLELGDSALYFCASSVGLAVEQFFGPGTRLTVL.